This T cell receptor beta chain was retrieved from a study of Ad26.COV2.S vaccination and SARS-CoV-2 variants. Profiled with immunoSEQ multiplex PCR; TCRdb holds only in-frame clones, not every one. The sample lists roughly 180,000 clones; around 88% were seen once. The CDR3 sequence is 17 residues long. The V end was cut by 2 bases, the J end by 5 bases, with 21 bases between. The germline V gene has CDR1 SNHLY and CDR2 FYNNEI. This TCR was sampled from a human donor who had recovered from COVID-19. The starting material was peripheral blood, obtained after recovery from COVID-19. The chain joins TRBV2 to TRBJ1-2; perhaps TRBD1 as D (6 bases). The CDR3 bases are TGTGCCAGCAGTGAAATGGGGGGCGCTGCCTTGGGGTATGGCTACACCTTC. The encoded protein is CASSEMGGAALGYGYTF.